This is a list of T cell receptor beta chains from one sample in a study of radiotherapy plus CTLA-4 blockade in lung cancer. TCRdb keeps only in-frame clones here, not all; method: immunoSEQ multiplex PCR. The sample lists 65,000 to 70,000 clones, 79% occurring once. The sample consisted of peripheral blood, taken from a patient treated with radiotherapy plus ipilimumab. The receptors were sampled from a human donor with non-small cell lung cancer who had a complete response to radiotherapy plus ipilimumab. Both conserved end residues are part of each CDR3. A D gene is named only where the DNA matches it firmly. Some rows mark clone size as missing; the rest say once, few, many or name a class of expanded clone.

>NA|TRBV5-6|TRBJ1-6|TRBD1
TGTGCCAGCAGCTGGGGACAGGGAAATTCACCCCTCCACTTT
CASSWGQGNSPLHF
>NA|TRBV19|TRBJ2-1|NA
TGTGCCAGTAGTTCCCTTGCGGACCAGTTCTTC
CASSSLADQFF
>NA|TRBV21-1|TRBJ1-2|NA
TGTGCCAGCAGCAAGTTTCAACAGGGAGGAGAGGATGGCTACACCTTC
CASSKFQQGGEDGYTF
>NA|TRBV12-5|TRBJ1-2|NA
TGTGCTAGTGGTTTGGTAAGGCAGGGCATTAGCTATGGCTACACCTTC
CASGLVRQGISYGYTF
>NA|TRBV30|TRBJ1-5|NA
TGTGCCTGGGGGGCCGAAGAAAAGGGGCAGCCCCAGCATTTT
CAWGAEEKGQPQHF
>NA|TRBV29-1|TRBJ2-1|TRBD2
TGCAGCGTTGAAGAGTCCAAGGCGGGAGGCGGTATATATGAGCAGTTCTTC
CSVEESKAGGGIYEQFF
>NA|TRBV6-5|TRBJ1-2|NA
TGTGCCAGCAGTTACTCGGGGGGCCCAGGGTTTGGCTACACCTTC
CASSYSGGPGFGYTF
>NA|TRBV30|TRBJ1-2|NA
TGTGCCTGGAGTGTGGGGGATCGAGTGGATGGCTACACCTTC
CAWSVGDRVDGYTF
>NA|TRBV27|TRBJ1-1|TRBD1
TGTGCCAGCAGTCTTCCTGGACAGGCAACCACTGAAGCTTTCTTT
CASSLPGQATTEAFF
>once|TRBV27|TRBJ2-1|NA
TGTGCCAGCAGTTTGGGGCTCTACAATGAGCAGTTCTTC
CASSLGLYNEQFF